The 21 T cell receptor beta chains below were found in one sample sequenced in a study of blood T cell repertoires in COVID-19. The protocol was immunoSEQ multiplex PCR, while the TCRdb copy is restricted to in-frame clones and leaves out a portion. The table shows some 210,000 clones, with about 81% occurring only once. Sequencing was performed on PBMCs or T cells enriched from blood (not recorded which). These receptor sequences come from a man aged 35-49 years who had recovered from COVID-19.

This chain links TRBV5-1 with TRBJ1-6; D uncertain. Germline assignment: CDR1 SGHRS and CDR2 YFSETQ. The CDR3 is made up of 13 amino acids. V was shortened by 4 bases and J by 12 bases, with 14 bases between the two germline ends. DNA for the CDR3: TGCGCCAGCAGCCTTCAGGAATTCAAACCCCTCCACTTT. Protein: CASSLQEFKPLHF.

The V and J genes are TRBV5-1 and TRBJ2-6; possibly TRBD1 for D (5 bases). Germline lookup yields CDR1 SGHRS and CDR2 YFSETQ. The V gene lost 0 bases and the J gene lost 4 bases, with 11 bases spanning the gap. This CDR3 contains 16 residues. CDR3 in DNA: TGCGCCAGCAGCTTGGGGGTGGGGCCAGGGGCCAACGTCCTGACTTTC. Translating it yields CASSLGVGPGANVLTF. The full variable domain, its missing parts supplied by reference TRBV5-1 and TRBJ2-6, is KAGVTQTPRYLIKTRGQQVTLSCSPISGHRSVSWYQQTPGQGLQFLFEYFSETQRNKGNFPGRFSGRQFSNSRSEMNVSTLELGDSALYLCASSLGVGPGANVLTFGAGSRLTVL.

The chain combines TRBV5-1 with TRBJ2-1; 7 nucleotides agree with TRBD2. The ends lost 1 base at V and 4 bases at J; junction bases unmatched: 11. The length of the CDR3 is 17 residues. Germline assignment: CDR1 SGHRS and CDR2 YFSETQ. The DNA of the CDR3 is TGCGCCAGCAGCTTGAACATTATCGGGGGGAATTACAATGAGCAGTTCTTC. It translates to CASSLNIIGGNYNEQFF.

This chain joins TRBV7-2 and TRBJ1-5; 8 bases agree with TRBD1. This CDR3 region has 16 residues. Per germline, CDR1 SGHTA and CDR2 FQGNSA. The ends lost 3 bases at V and 2 bases at J; junction bases unmatched: 6. The CDR3 sequence is CASSFTGGSGNQPQHF. CDR3 sequence (DNA): TGTGCCAGCAGCTTTACAGGGGGTTCGGGCAATCAGCCCCAGCATTTT. The whole variable domain, remainder taken from reference TRBV7-2 and TRBJ1-5, is GAGVSQSPSNKVTEKGKDVELRCDPISGHTALYWYRQSLGQGLEFLIYFQGNSAPDKSGLPSDRFSAERTGGSVSTLTIQRTQQEDSAVYLCASSFTGGSGNQPQHFGDGTRLSIL.

This chain uses TRBV6-6 with TRBJ2-1, with 12 bases matching TRBD2. The J segment lost 5 bases and the V segment lost 6 bases, leaving 8 bases of the junction unmatched. Germline CDR1 and CDR2: MNHNY and SVGAGI (reference sequence). The CDR3 has 16 residues. For the CDR3, the DNA is TGTGCCAGCAGCTACCCTAGCGGGAGGGGAAACAATGAGCAGTTCTTC. Translated: CASSYPSGRGNNEQFF.

This chain's CDR3 is CASRKNRVGADTQYF. As DNA, the CDR3 is TGTGCCAGCAGGAAGAACAGGGTTGGCGCAGATACGCAGTATTTT. The chain recombines TRBV5-4 with TRBJ2-3; possibly TRBD1 for D (6 bases). CDR1 and CDR2 (germline): SGHNT, YYREEE (reference sequence). This CDR3 has 15 residues. V was trimmed by 5 bases and J by 4 bases, leaving 17 bases between them.

V and J are TRBV5-4 and TRBJ1-5; TRBD1 is a possible D gene (5 bases). There are 14 residues in the CDR3. V was cut by 4 bases and J by 2 bases, with 10 bases left in between. The V gene's germline CDR1 is SGHNT and CDR2 YYREEE (reference sequence). CDR3 DNA sequence: TGTGCCAGCAGCCCAGGGATTGGCAATCAGCCCCAGCATTTT. As protein: CASSPGIGNQPQHF.

The chain carries TRBV7-8 and TRBJ2-1; D is uncertain. The CDR3 contains 15 residues. The V end was cut by 1 base, the J end by 2 bases, with 9 bases between. Germline lookup yields CDR1 SGHVS and CDR2 FQNEAQ. CDR3 bases: TGTGCCAGCAGCTTAGTAACATCCCCCTACAATGAGCAGTTCTTC. Protein: CASSLVTSPYNEQFF.

This clone appeared a few times. This chain uses TRBV23-1 with TRBJ2-4; 12 nucleotides agree with TRBD2. TRBV23-1 carries the ORF label, with uncertain function. Trimming took 3 bases from V and 9 from J; bases not matched to a gene: 9. This CDR3 comprises 16 residues. The CDR3 here is CASSQGLAGGYGIQYF. CDR3 in DNA: TGCGCCAGCAGTCAGGGGCTAGCGGGAGGGTACGGCATTCAGTACTTC.

The chain recombines TRBV3-1 (or the pseudogene TRBV3-2) with TRBJ1-2; a possible D gene is TRBD1 (5 bases). The V and J ends lost 0 bases and 5 bases respectively, with 10 bases between them. This CDR3 spans 14 amino acids. Germline V CDR1 and CDR2: LGHDT, YNNKEL (reference sequence). The CDR3, as DNA: TGTGCCAGCAGCCAAGAGCCAGGGCGATATGGCTACACCTTC. Protein: CASSQEPGRYGYTF.

This rearrangement joins TRBV30 to TRBJ1-5; unclear D gene. The germline CDR1 and CDR2 sequences are GTSNPN and SVGIG (reference sequence). Trimming took off 5 bases at V and 6 bases at J, with 14 bases between the two ends. This CDR3 has 13 amino acids. The DNA of the CDR3 is TGTGCCTGGGACCGAGGGTCGGGTCAGCCCCAGCATTTT. Amino acid sequence: CAWDRGSGQPQHF.

This rearrangement joins TRBV30 to TRBJ2-7, with a tentative D call TRBD1 (5 bases). Trimming stripped 5 bases from V and 0 bases from J, with 14 bases between. The CDR3 is 14 amino acids. CDR1 and CDR2 from the germline V gene are GTSNPN and SVGIG (reference sequence). The CDR3 is CAWGPGTGSYEQYF. In nucleotides, the CDR3 is TGTGCCTGGGGCCCGGGTACAGGCTCCTACGAGCAGTACTTC. Filled out from reference TRBV30 and TRBJ2-7, the complete variable domain reads SQTIHQWPATLVQPVGSPLSLECTVEGTSNPNLYWYRQAAGRGLQLLFYSVGIGQISSEVPQNLSASRPQDRQFILSSKKLLLSDSGFYLCAWGPGTGSYEQYFGPGTRLTVT.

The chain carries TRBV7-2 and TRBJ2-3; D remains unclear. Trimming stripped 5 bases from V and 5 bases from J, with 11 bases between. Germline CDR1 is SGHTA and CDR2 is FQGNSA. The CDR3 has 13 residues. As DNA, the CDR3 is TGTGCCAGCAGCCCCCCCTCGGTAGATACGCAGTATTTT. Its translation: CASSPPSVDTQYF.

This clone was recorded a few times. V gene TRBV9 combines with J gene TRBJ2-6, with 12 nucleotides matching TRBD2. V trimming: 0 bases; J trimming: 2 bases; junction bases outside the gene matches: 9. The CDR3 extends over 20 amino acids. The V gene's germline CDR1 is SGDLS and CDR2 YYNGEE. The CDR3 DNA is TGTGCCAGCAGCGTAGAGCCCCGTCTAGCGGGAGGGGCTGGGGCCAACGTCCTGACTTTC. Translation: CASSVEPRLAGGAGANVLTF.

The CDR3 here is CASSLDRGRYTGELFF. CDR3 sequence (DNA): TGCGCCAGCAGCTTGGACAGGGGAAGGTACACCGGGGAGCTGTTTTTT. The V call is TRBV5-1, the J call TRBJ2-2; 7 nucleotides match TRBD1. The germline V gene encodes CDR1 SGHRS and CDR2 YFSETQ. CDR3 length: 16 amino acids. V lost 0 bases to trimming and J lost 3 bases; unmatched junction nucleotides: 5. Supplemented by reference TRBV5-1 and TRBJ2-2, the full variable domain reads KAGVTQTPRYLIKTRGQQVTLSCSPISGHRSVSWYQQTPGQGLQFLFEYFSETQRNKGNFPGRFSGRQFSNSRSEMNVSTLELGDSALYLCASSLDRGRYTGELFFGEGSRLTVL.

This clone has a single count. The V gene is TRBV2, the J gene TRBJ2-7, with D perhaps TRBD2 (5 bases). The CDR3 contains 13 residues. The V gene lost 8 bases and the J gene lost 1 base, with 12 bases spanning the gap. Germline loops: CDR1 SNHLY, CDR2 FYNNEI. The CDR3 DNA reads as TGTGCCAGCGGACTGGTAGATTCCTACGAGCAGTACTTC. Translated: CASGLVDSYEQYF.

The chain links TRBV19 to TRBJ1-2; a weak D match, TRBD1 (5 bases). The CDR3 runs 17 residues. Germline V gene data show CDR1 as LNHDA and CDR2 as SQIVND (reference sequence). V lost 6 bases, J lost 7 bases, and 27 bases lay in between. In DNA form, the CDR3 reads TGTGCCAGTAGCGGACGGGGGTCAGGGACCCGGCCGGGTGGCTACACCTTC. It specifies CASSGRGSGTRPGGYTF.

This clone occurred a few times. The CDR3 spells CASSQVTVTLNSPLHF. CDR3 nucleotides: TGTGCCAGCAGCCAAGTGACTGTAACCCTAAATTCACCCCTCCACTTT. This rearrangement joins TRBV14 to TRBJ1-6; D is undetermined. V was cut by 1 base and J by 7 bases, with 14 bases left in between. The CDR3 sequence is 16 residues long. CDR1 SGHDN and CDR2 FVKESK come from the germline V gene.

The rearrangement uses TRBV14 and TRBJ1-2; the match to TRBD1 covers 8 bases. This CDR3 region has 15 residues. Trimming at V came to 2 bases and at J to 7 bases, leaving 9 bases not matched to a gene. Germline values: CDR1 SGHDN, CDR2 FVKESK. The CDR3 nucleotides are TGTGCCAGCAGCCAACTAAGCCGGGACAGGTCTGGCTACACCTTC. This sequence encodes CASSQLSRDRSGYTF.

V usage is TRBV24-1 and J usage is TRBJ1-1, with 11 bases matching TRBD1. There are 15 residues in the CDR3. The junction had 10 bases not matched to a gene; V was cut back by 3 bases and J by 11 bases. The germline V gene has CDR1 KGHDR and CDR2 SFDVKD. This chain's CDR3 is CATSDPGTGGNEAFF. CDR3 coding DNA: TGTGCCACCAGTGATCCGGGGACAGGGGGAAACGAGGCTTTCTTT.

The gene calls are TRBV5-1 and TRBJ2-7; D may be TRBD2 (5 bases). V was pared by 4 bases and J by 2 bases, with 16 bases between. Germline assignment: CDR1 SGHRS and CDR2 YFSETQ. The CDR3 has 15 residues. The CDR3 coding sequence is TGCGCCAGCAGCCCCCGGGGTAGCGAAGCCTACGAGCAGTACTTC. It translates to CASSPRGSEAYEQYF.